These 29 T cell receptor beta chains came from one sample sequenced in a study of blood T cell repertoires in COVID-19 (dated by TCRdb to the early 2020s). Receptor amplification or capture employed the immunoSEQ multiplex PCR assay. TCRdb retrieved this table from immuneACCESS and kept in-frame rearrangements only. Not all clones are present; in checked studies, unresolved V genes account for under half, and no reason is known for the remainder. Within this sample are fewer than 500,000 clones, with around 89% of them counted one time only. Of the sample, more than 4% falls within the top ten clones. Material for sequencing was peripheral blood. These receptor sequences come from a woman in her twenties or thirties with acute or convalescent COVID-19.

The V and J genes are TRBV18 and TRBJ2-3, with 7 bases aligning to TRBD1. Germline V CDR1 and CDR2: KGHSH, LQKENI. The V and J ends lost 2 bases and 7 bases, in that order; junction bases with no gene match: 9. The CDR3 runs to 15 residues. In DNA, the CDR3 is TGTGCCAGCTCACCAACAGGGGAGACCCGGTATACGCAGTATTTT. Its protein product is CASSPTGETRYTQYF.

The chain recombines TRBV3-1 (or the pseudogene TRBV3-2) with TRBJ2-7; D is perhaps TRBD1 (6 bases). V gave up 0 bases and J gave up 2 bases, with 14 bases separating them. The CDR3 has 16 residues. CDR1 and CDR2 from the germline V gene are LGHDT and YNNKEL (reference sequence). The CDR3 DNA sequence: TGTGCCAGCAGCCAAGAGGACAGTTTACCAACCTACGAGCAGTACTTC. Protein: CASSQEDSLPTYEQYF.

The V gene is TRBV24-1, the J gene TRBJ2-1; D remains unclear. Trimming shortened V by 2 bases and J by 10 bases, and 14 bases separated the two germline ends. Germline V gene lookup returns CDR1 KGHDR and CDR2 SFDVKD. The CDR3 contains 14 residues. The DNA of the CDR3 is TGTGCCACCAGTGATTCCTTAGAGGCCTCCGAGCAGTTCTTC. Protein product: CATSDSLEASEQFF.

This rearrangement joins TRBV5-1 to TRBJ2-1; a weak D match, TRBD1 (6 bases). The CDR3 is made up of 16 amino acids. CDR1 and CDR2 from the germline V gene are SGHRS and YFSETQ. V was cut by 1 base and J by 3 bases, with 14 bases left in between. The CDR3 DNA reads as TGCGCCAGCAGCTTGCCAACCCAGGGGATCTACAATGAGCAGTTCTTC. Protein: CASSLPTQGIYNEQFF.

This chain uses TRBV4-1 with TRBJ1-2; no firm D call. Deletions cut 1 base from V and 2 bases from J, with 8 bases between. The CDR3 totals 14 residues. Germline V lookup: CDR1 MGHRA, CDR2 YSYEKL. CDR3 DNA sequence: TGCGCCAGCAGCCAAGTTGTCGGGAACTATGGCTACACCTTC. This encodes CASSQVVGNYGYTF.

The chain links TRBV28 to TRBJ1-4; no clear D. The CDR3 loop spans 18 amino acids. V shed 4 bases and J shed 8 bases, with 26 bases lying between them. The germline gives CDR1 MDHEN, CDR2 SYDVKM. As DNA, the CDR3 is TGTGCCAGCAGTTCAGCTGACATGGTGGGAGGTGATATAGAAAAACTGTTTTTT. It encodes CASSSADMVGGDIEKLFF.

This clone has a single count. This chain joins TRBV7-6 and TRBJ2-3; D possibly corresponds to TRBD2 (6 bases). This CDR3 comprises 17 residues. CDR1 is SGHVS, CDR2 FNYEAQ, per germline. With 1 base removed from V and 0 bases from J, the gap between germline ends came to 14 bases. CDR3 loop: CASSLEPAGPSTDTQYF. The CDR3 DNA follows: TGTGCCAGCAGCTTAGAGCCGGCGGGACCTAGCACAGATACGCAGTATTTT. The entire variable domain, with the rest obtained from reference TRBV7-6 and TRBJ2-3, is as follows: GAGVSQSPRYKVTKRGQDVALRCDPISGHVSLYWYRQALGQGPEFLTYFNYEAQQDKSGLPNDRFSAERPEGSISTLTIQRTEQRDSAMYRCASSLEPAGPSTDTQYFGPGTRLTVL.

The chain is built from TRBV7-9 and TRBJ2-7; 10 bases fit TRBD1. Germline V gene lookup returns CDR1 SEHNR and CDR2 FQNEAQ (reference sequence). Trimming removed 5 bases from V and 5 bases from J; junction bases left unmatched: 9. This CDR3 comprises 15 residues. The CDR3 here is CASSPGTGAPNEQYF. CDR3 coding DNA: TGTGCCAGCAGCCCGGGGACAGGGGCTCCGAACGAGCAGTACTTC.

V usage is TRBV29-1 and J usage is TRBJ2-2; 12 nucleotides match TRBD2. This CDR3 spans 14 amino acids. V was clipped by 2 bases and J by 6 bases; unmatched bases: 1. CDR1 and CDR2 (germline): SQVTM, ANQGSEA. CDR3 DNA: TGCAGCGTTGAATGGACTAGCGGGGCCGGGGAGCTGTTTTTT. The encoded protein is CSVEWTSGAGELFF.

The genes are TRBV7-9 and TRBJ2-1, with D possibly being TRBD1 (6 bases). Germline V lookup: CDR1 SEHNR, CDR2 FQNEAQ (reference sequence). This CDR3 contains 15 residues. V dropped 4 bases and J dropped 5 bases, with 15 bases sitting between them. In DNA, the CDR3 is TGTGCCAGCAGCTCCCCAGGGGACGGACACAATGAGCAGTTCTTC. Protein product: CASSSPGDGHNEQFF.

The chain employs TRBV2 and TRBJ1-1, with 8 bases that match TRBD1. The CDR3 has 15 residues. V shed 5 bases and J 1 base; nucleotides not matched to a gene: 6. Germline loops: CDR1 SNHLY, CDR2 FYNNEI. Here the CDR3 DNA reads TGTGCCAGCAGTCGACAGGGGAAGGGGAACACTGAAGCTTTCTTT. Residues: CASSRQGKGNTEAFF.

The chain combines TRBV5-4 with TRBJ2-7; 8 bases align to TRBD1. The germline V gene encodes CDR1 SGHNT and CDR2 YYREEE (reference sequence). Trimming at V came to 0 bases and at J to 7 bases, leaving 9 bases not matched to a gene. The CDR3 runs to 15 residues. CDR3 in DNA: TGTGCCAGCAGCTTGGCCCGGACAGGGCTGGGGGAGCAGTACTTC. Translated: CASSLARTGLGEQYF.

This chain connects TRBV14 to TRBJ2-5; D is unclear. Between the trimmed V and J ends, which lost 0 bases and 5 bases, there was a span of 7 bases. There are 13 residues in the CDR3. Germline loops: CDR1 SGHDN, CDR2 FVKESK. CDR3 loop: CASSQDTYETQYF. CDR3 sequence (DNA): TGTGCCAGCAGCCAAGATACCTACGAGACCCAGTACTTC.

The chain is built from TRBV28 and TRBJ1-5; the D gene is possibly TRBD1 (5 bases). Germline V lookup: CDR1 MDHEN, CDR2 SYDVKM. There are 15 residues in the CDR3. Trimming cost V 2 bases and J 5 bases, with 13 bases left between them. CDR3 in amino acids: CASSLPGGGHQPQHF. CDR3 DNA sequence: TGTGCCAGCAGTTTACCGGGGGGAGGACATCAGCCCCAGCATTTT.

This clone turned up a few times. At the DNA level, this CDR3 is encoded by other sequences in the same sample as well. The chain employs TRBV7-3 and TRBJ2-2; no clear D. This CDR3 has 12 residues. Germline V lookup: CDR1 SGHTA, CDR2 FQGTGA. Trimming shortened V by 5 bases and J by 4 bases, and 5 bases separated the two germline ends. Here the CDR3 reads CASSPVTGELFF. The CDR3 coding sequence is TGTGCCAGCAGCCCCGTCACCGGGGAGCTGTTTTTT. The whole variable domain, filled in from reference TRBV7-3 and TRBJ2-2, reads GAGVSQTPSNKVTEKGKYVELRCDPISGHTALYWYRQSLGQGPEFLIYFQGTGAADDSGLPNDRFFAVRPEGSVSTLKIQRTERGDSAVYLCASSPVTGELFFGEGSRLTVL.

This clone was observed a single time. The chain carries TRBV5-8 and TRBJ2-6, with TRBD1 identical over 12 bases. The CDR3 runs to 18 residues. Trimming at V came to 4 bases and at J to 4 bases, leaving 9 bases not matched to a gene. Germline loops: CDR1 SGHTS, CDR2 YDEGEE. DNA of the CDR3: TGTGCCAGCAGCCCGGAGGGACAGGGGGCGCGGGGGGCCAACGTCCTGACTTTC. As protein: CASSPEGQGARGANVLTF.

This chain joins TRBV19 and TRBJ1-4; TRBD1 might be the D (6 bases). V gave up 4 bases and J gave up 0 bases, with 12 bases separating them. CDR1 and CDR2 from the germline V gene are LNHDA and SQIVND (reference sequence). The CDR3 spans 16 residues. CDR3 amino acids: CASSNFRGTTNEKLFF. CDR3 DNA: TGTGCCAGTAGTAATTTCAGGGGCACAACTAATGAAAAACTGTTTTTT. Full variable domain (missing parts from reference TRBV19 and TRBJ1-4): DGGITQSPKYLFRKEGQNVTLSCEQNLNHDAMYWYRQDPGQGLRLIYYSQIVNDFQKGDIAEGYSVSREKKESFPLTVTSAQKNPTAFYLCASSNFRGTTNEKLFFGSGTQLSVL.

This clone has only a few counts. V gene TRBV6-5 combines with J gene TRBJ2-7; TRBD1 matches 8 bases. The CDR3 has 15 amino acids. Germline V gene sequence: CDR1 MNHEY, CDR2 SVGAGI. Trimming cost V 0 bases and J 2 bases; bases outside gene matches: 3. CDR3 DNA sequence: TGTGCCAGCAGTTACTCGACAGGGGCGACCTACGAGCAGTACTTC. Encoded protein: CASSYSTGATYEQYF.

The chain is built from TRBV5-1 and TRBJ1-4; D gene uncertain. The CDR3 has 14 residues. Germline V gives CDR1 SGHRS, CDR2 YFSETQ. V shed 5 bases and J shed 3 bases, with 11 bases lying between them. Written as DNA, the CDR3 is TGCGCCAGCAGACTTGGAGTGCCTAATGAAAAACTGTTTTTT. Its protein product is CASRLGVPNEKLFF.

This chain links TRBV28 with TRBJ1-2; TRBD1 is a possible D gene (6 bases). CDR1 MDHEN and CDR2 SYDVKM come from the germline V gene. V was clipped by 5 bases and J by 13 bases, with 20 bases between them. The CDR3 runs 13 residues. CDR3 sequence reads: CASSPGRGGLFTF. The DNA for the CDR3 is TGTGCCAGCAGTCCGGGTAGAGGGGGTCTATTCACCTTC.

The chain uses TRBV2 and TRBJ2-5, with 12 bases matching TRBD2. With V trimmed by 6 bases and J by 2 bases, 4 bases remained unmatched. The germline V gene encodes CDR1 SNHLY and CDR2 FYNNEI. This CDR3 is built from 15 residues. The CDR3 bases are TGTGCCAGCAGGTGGACTAGCGGGGTACAAGAGACCCAGTACTTC. Its protein is CASRWTSGVQETQYF.

The V gene is TRBV7-2, the J gene TRBJ1-1; no reliable D call. CDR1 and CDR2 (germline): SGHTA, FQGNSA. The CDR3 spans 13 residues. V dropped 1 base and J dropped 7 bases, with 10 bases sitting between them. The CDR3 sequence: CASSLVVYYEAFF. CDR3 DNA: TGTGCCAGCAGCTTAGTAGTATATTATGAAGCTTTCTTT.

The rearrangement joins TRBV6-5 to TRBJ2-3, with 8 positions matching TRBD2. Looked up from germline, CDR1 is MNHEY and CDR2 is SVGAGI. Trimming removed 3 bases from V and 0 bases from J; junction bases left unmatched: 2. This CDR3 region has 15 residues. CDR3 nucleotide sequence: TGTGCCAGCAGTTATAGCGGGGCAAGCACAGATACGCAGTATTTT. Amino acid sequence: CASSYSGASTDTQYF.

This clone was seen more than once but under ten times. This rearrangement joins TRBV30 to TRBJ2-3; D may correspond to TRBD1 or TRBD2 (5 bases each). The CDR3 extends over 14 amino acids. Deletions cut 5 bases from V and 1 base from J, with 13 bases between. Germline assignment: CDR1 GTSNPN and CDR2 SVGIG (reference sequence). As DNA, the CDR3 is TGTGCCTGGGACAGCCCGAGGGGCACAGATACGCAGTATTTT. It is translated as CAWDSPRGTDTQYF.

There are a few counts of this clone. The CDR3 coding sequence is TGTGCCAGCAGCTCCCGGACTCCTCGGGGGTCACCCCTCCACTTT. Encoded protein: CASSSRTPRGSPLHF. The chain recombines TRBV28 with TRBJ1-6, with a tentative D call TRBD1 (5 bases). Germline V gene data show CDR1 as MDHEN and CDR2 as SYDVKM. This CDR3 is 15 amino acids long. With 6 bases removed from V and 10 bases from J, the gap between germline ends came to 19 bases.

The chain links TRBV9 to TRBJ2-2; 8 nucleotides line up with TRBD1. Germline lookup yields CDR1 SGDLS and CDR2 YYNGEE. The CDR3 sequence is 15 residues long. The trim removed 2 bases at V and 3 bases at J, leaving 3 bases unmatched. CDR3 residues: CASSVTTGDTGELFF. The CDR3 DNA reads TGTGCCAGCAGCGTTACGACAGGGGACACCGGGGAGCTGTTTTTT.

The chain has TRBV5-8 and TRBJ1-5, with D hard to call. Between the trimmed V and J ends, which lost 0 bases and 6 bases, there was a span of 10 bases. This CDR3 has 14 amino acids. Per the germline V gene, CDR1 is SGHTS and CDR2 is YDEGEE. The CDR3, as DNA: TGTGCCAGCAGCTTGGTTCGGGATTTTCAGCCCCAGCATTTT. This codes for CASSLVRDFQPQHF.

The sample holds a few counts of this clone. The J gene is TRBJ1-2, the V gene TRBV28; TRBD1 matches at 9 bases. Germline assignment: CDR1 MDHEN and CDR2 SYDVKM. V dropped 5 bases and J dropped 7; count of bases not matched to a gene: 14. This CDR3 is built from 16 residues. The CDR3 sequence: CASSPGTGRGSGGYTF. The DNA of the CDR3 is TGTGCCAGCAGTCCGGGGACAGGGAGAGGATCTGGTGGCTACACCTTC.

V usage is TRBV19 and J usage is TRBJ1-4; D call uncertain. Trimming pared 6 bases from V and 2 bases from J, leaving 7 bases between. CDR3 size: 13 residues. Looked up from germline, CDR1 is LNHDA and CDR2 is SQIVND (reference sequence). The DNA of the CDR3 is TGTGCCAGTAGCGACAAGACTAATGAAAAACTGTTTTTT. Translated, it gives CASSDKTNEKLFF.